This T cell receptor (beta chain) was captured in a study of response to subunit inactivated influenza vaccine. Study outcomes and limitations: The authors suggested that few new T cells are recruited per seasonal influenza vaccination.

Only a few counts were recorded for this clonotype. Its antigen is not identified. TCRdb processed the RT-PCR reads anew with MiXCR; each CDR3 protein has one entry. The sample holds about 500,000 distinct CDR3 sequences, under 15% seen once. In germline, CDR1 is SGHAT, CDR2 FQNNGV. V trimming: 4 bases; J trimming: 4 bases; junction bases outside the gene matches: 4. The CDR3 is made up of 16 amino acids. V and J are TRBV11-2 and TRBJ2-3, with 14 bases matching TRBD2. The sequences come from PBMCs from blood, collected about 6 weeks after vaccination. The clonotype was recovered from a man in his fifties or sixties who received an inactivated influenza vaccine. The CDR3 region is CASSWTSGGLPDTQYF. The DNA of the CDR3 is TGTGCCAGCAGCTGGACTAGCGGGGGGCTCCCAGATACGCAGTATTTT.